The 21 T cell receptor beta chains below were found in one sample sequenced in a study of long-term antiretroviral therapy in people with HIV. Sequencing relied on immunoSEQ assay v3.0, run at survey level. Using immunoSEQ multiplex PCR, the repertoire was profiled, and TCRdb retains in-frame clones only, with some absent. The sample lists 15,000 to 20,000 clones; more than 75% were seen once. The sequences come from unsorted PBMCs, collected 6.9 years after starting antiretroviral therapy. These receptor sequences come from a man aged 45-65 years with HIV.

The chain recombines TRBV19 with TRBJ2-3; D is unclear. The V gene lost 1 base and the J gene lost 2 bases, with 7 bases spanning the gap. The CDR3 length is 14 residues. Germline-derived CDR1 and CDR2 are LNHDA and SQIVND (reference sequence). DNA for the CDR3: TGTGCCAGTAGTATAGGAGTTGACACAGATACGCAGTATTTT. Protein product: CASSIGVDTDTQYF.

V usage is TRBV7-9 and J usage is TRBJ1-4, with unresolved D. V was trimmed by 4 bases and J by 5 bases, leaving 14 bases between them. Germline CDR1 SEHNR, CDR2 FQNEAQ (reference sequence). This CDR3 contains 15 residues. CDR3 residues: CASSSKGERNEKLFF. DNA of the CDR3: TGTGCCAGCAGCTCTAAGGGAGAGAGAAATGAAAAACTGTTTTTT.

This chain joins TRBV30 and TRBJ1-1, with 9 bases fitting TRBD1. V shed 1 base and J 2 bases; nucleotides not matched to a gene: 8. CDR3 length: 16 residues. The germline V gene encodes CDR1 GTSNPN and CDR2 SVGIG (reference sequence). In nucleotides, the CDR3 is TGTGCCTGGAGTGCCAACAGGGGGCCGGTAAACACTGAAGCTTTCTTT. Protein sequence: CAWSANRGPVNTEAFF.

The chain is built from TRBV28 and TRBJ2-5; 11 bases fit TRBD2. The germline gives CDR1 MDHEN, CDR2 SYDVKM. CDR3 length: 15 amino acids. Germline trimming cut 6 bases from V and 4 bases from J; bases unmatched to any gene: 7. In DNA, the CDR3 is TGTGCCAGCAGGGAAACTAGCGGGAGAGGAGAGACCCAGTACTTC. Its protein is CASRETSGRGETQYF. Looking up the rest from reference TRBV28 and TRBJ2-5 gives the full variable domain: DVKVTQSSRYLVKRTGEKVFLECVQDMDHENMFWYRQDPGLGLRLIYFSYDVKMKEKGDIPEGYSVSREKKERFSLILESASTNQTSMYLCASRETSGRGETQYFGPGTRLLVL.

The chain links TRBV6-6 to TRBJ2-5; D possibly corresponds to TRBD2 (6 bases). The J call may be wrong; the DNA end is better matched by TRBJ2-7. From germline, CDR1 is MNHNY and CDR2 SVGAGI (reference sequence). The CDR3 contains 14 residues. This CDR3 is CASHRRRDIYEQYF. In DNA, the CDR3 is TGTGCCAGCCATCGTCGGAGGGATATCTACGAGCAGTACTTC.

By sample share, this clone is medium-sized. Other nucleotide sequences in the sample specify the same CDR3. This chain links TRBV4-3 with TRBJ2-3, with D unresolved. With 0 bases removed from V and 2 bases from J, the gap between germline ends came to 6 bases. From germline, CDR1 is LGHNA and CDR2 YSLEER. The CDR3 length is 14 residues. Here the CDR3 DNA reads TGCGCCAGCAGCCAAGACCGGTCCACAGATACGCAGTATTTT. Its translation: CASSQDRSTDTQYF.

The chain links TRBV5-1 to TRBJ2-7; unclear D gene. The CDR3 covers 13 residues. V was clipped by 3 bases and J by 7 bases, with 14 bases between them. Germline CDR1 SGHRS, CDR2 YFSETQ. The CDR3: CASSYYGPSEQYF. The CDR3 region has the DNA TGCGCCAGCAGCTATTACGGACCGTCGGAGCAGTACTTC.

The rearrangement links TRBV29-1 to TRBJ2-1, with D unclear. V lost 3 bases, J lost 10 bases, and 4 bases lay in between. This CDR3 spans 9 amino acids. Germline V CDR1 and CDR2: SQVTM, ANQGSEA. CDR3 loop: CSVDDEQFF. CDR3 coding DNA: TGCAGCGTTGACGACGAGCAGTTCTTC.

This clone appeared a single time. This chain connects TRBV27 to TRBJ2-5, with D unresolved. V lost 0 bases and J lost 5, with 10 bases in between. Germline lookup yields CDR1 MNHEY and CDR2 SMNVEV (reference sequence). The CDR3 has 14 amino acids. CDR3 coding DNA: TGTGCCAGCAGTTTATCTTGGGTTGCGGAGACCCAGTACTTC. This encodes CASSLSWVAETQYF.

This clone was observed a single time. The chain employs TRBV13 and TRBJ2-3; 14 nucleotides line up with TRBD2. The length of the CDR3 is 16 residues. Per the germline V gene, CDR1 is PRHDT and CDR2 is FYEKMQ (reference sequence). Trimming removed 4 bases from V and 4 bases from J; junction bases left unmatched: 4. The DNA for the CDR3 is TGTGCCAGCAGCTCACGACTAGCGGGAGGGTCAGATACGCAGTATTTT. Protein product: CASSSRLAGGSDTQYF.

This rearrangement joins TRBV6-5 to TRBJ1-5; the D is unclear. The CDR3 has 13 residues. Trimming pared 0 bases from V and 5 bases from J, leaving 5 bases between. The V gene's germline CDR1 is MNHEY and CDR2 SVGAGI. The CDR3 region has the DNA TGTGCCAGCAGTTACTCTTACTATCAGCCCCAGCATTTT. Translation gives CASSYSYYQPQHF.

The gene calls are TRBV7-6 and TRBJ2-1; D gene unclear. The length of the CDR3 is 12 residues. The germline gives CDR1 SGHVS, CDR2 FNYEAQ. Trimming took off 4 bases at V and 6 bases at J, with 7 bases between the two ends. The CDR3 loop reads CASSSLGNEQFF. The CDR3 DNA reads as TGTGCCAGCAGCTCTTTGGGCAATGAGCAGTTCTTC. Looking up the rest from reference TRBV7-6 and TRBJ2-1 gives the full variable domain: GAGVSQSPRYKVTKRGQDVALRCDPISGHVSLYWYRQALGQGPEFLTYFNYEAQQDKSGLPNDRFSAERPEGSISTLTIQRTEQRDSAMYRCASSSLGNEQFFGPGTRLTVL.

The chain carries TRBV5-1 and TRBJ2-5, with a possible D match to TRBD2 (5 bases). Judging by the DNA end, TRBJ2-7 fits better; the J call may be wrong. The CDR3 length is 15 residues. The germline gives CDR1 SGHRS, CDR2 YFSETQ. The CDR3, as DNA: TGCGCCAGCAGCTTGGTGGGGAGCGCAACCTACGAGCAGTACTTC. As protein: CASSLVGSATYEQYF.

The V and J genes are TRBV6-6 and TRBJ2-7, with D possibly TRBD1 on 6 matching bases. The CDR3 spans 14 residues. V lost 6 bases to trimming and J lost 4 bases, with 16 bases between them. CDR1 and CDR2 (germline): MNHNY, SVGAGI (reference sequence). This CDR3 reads CASSDSLQGYEQYF. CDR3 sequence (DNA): TGTGCCAGCAGCGACTCATTACAGGGATACGAGCAGTACTTC.

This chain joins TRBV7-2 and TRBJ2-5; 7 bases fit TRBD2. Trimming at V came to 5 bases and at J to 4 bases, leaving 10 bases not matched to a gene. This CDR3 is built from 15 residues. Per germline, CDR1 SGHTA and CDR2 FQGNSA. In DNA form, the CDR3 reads TGTGCCAGCAGCCCCCGAGCGGGATCGGGAGAGACCCAGTACTTC. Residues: CASSPRAGSGETQYF.

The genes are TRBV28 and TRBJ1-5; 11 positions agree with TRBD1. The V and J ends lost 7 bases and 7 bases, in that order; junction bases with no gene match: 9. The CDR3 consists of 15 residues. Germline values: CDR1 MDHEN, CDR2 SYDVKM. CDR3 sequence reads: CASNTGQGAWQPQHF. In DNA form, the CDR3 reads TGTGCCAGCAACACCGGACAGGGGGCTTGGCAGCCCCAGCATTTT.

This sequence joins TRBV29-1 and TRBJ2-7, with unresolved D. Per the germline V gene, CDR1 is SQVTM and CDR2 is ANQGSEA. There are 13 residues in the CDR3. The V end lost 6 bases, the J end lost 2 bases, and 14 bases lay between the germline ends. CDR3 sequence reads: CSVLPTAAYEQYF. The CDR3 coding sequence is TGCAGCGTCTTACCGACTGCTGCCTACGAGCAGTACTTC.

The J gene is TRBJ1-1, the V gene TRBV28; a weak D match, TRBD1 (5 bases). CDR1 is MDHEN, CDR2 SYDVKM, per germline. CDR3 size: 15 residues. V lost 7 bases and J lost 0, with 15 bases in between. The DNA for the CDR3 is TGTGCCAGCATGCGGGACGGCTTCATGAACACTGAAGCTTTCTTT. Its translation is CASMRDGFMNTEAFF.

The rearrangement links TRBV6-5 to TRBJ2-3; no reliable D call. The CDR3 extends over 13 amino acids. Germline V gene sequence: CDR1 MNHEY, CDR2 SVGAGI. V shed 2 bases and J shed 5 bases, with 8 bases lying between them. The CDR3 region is CASSYGGLDTQYF. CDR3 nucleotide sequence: TGTGCCAGCAGTTACGGCGGCTTAGATACGCAGTATTTT.

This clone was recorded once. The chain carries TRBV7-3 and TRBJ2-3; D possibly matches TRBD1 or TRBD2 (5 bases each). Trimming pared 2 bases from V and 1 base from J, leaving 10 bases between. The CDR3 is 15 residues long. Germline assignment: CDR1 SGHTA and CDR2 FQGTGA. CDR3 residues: CASSLEVGGTDTQYF. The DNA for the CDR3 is TGTGCCAGCAGCTTAGAGGTGGGGGGCACAGATACGCAGTATTTT.

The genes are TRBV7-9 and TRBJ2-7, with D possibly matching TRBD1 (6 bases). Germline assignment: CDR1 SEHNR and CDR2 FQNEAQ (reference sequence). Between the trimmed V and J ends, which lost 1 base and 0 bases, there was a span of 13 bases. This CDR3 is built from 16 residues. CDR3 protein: CASSLEVGRGSYEQYF. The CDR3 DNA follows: TGTGCCAGCAGCTTAGAGGTGGGCAGGGGCTCCTACGAGCAGTACTTC. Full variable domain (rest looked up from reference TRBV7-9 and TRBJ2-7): DTGVSQNPRHKITKRGQNVTFRCDPISEHNRLYWYRQTLGQGPEFLTYFQNEAQLEKSRLLSDRFSAERPKGSFSTLEIQRTEQGDSAMYLCASSLEVGRGSYEQYFGPGTRLTVT.